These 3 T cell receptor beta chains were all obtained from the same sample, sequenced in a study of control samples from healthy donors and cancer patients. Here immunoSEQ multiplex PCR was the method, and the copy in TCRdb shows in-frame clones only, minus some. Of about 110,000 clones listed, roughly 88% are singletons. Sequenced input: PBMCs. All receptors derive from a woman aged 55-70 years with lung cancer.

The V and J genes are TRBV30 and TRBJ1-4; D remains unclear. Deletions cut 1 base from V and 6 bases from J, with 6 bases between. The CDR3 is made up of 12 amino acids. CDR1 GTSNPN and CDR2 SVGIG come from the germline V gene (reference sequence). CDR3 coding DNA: TGTGCCTGGAGTGCCTCGGATGAAAAACTGTTTTTT. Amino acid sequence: CAWSASDEKLFF.

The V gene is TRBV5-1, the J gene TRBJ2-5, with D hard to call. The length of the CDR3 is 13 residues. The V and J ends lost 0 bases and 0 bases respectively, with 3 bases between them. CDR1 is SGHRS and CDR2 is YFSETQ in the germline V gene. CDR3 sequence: CASSLVDQETQYF. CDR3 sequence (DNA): TGCGCCAGCAGCTTGGTTGACCAAGAGACCCAGTACTTC.

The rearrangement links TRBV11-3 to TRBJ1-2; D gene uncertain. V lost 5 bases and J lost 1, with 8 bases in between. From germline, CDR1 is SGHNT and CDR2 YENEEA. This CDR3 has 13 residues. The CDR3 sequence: CASSHGFNYGYTF. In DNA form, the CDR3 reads TGTGCCAGCAGCCACGGATTTAACTATGGCTACACCTTC. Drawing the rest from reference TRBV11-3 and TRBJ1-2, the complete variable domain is EAGVVQSPRYKIIEKKQPVAFWCNPISGHNTLYWYLQNLGQGPELLIRYENEEAVDDSQLPKDRFSAERLKGVDSTLKIQPAELGDSAVYLCASSHGFNYGYTFGSGTRLTVV.